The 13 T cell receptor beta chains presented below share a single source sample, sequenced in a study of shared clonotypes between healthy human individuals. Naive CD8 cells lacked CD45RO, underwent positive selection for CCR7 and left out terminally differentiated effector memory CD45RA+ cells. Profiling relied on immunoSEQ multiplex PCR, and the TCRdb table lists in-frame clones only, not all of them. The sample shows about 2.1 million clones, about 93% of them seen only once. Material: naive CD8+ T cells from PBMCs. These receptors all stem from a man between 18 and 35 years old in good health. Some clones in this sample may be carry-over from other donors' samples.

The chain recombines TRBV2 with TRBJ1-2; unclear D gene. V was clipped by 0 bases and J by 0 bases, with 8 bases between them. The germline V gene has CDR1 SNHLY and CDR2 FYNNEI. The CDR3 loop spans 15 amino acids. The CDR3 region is CASSEAQTANYGYTF. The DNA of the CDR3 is TGTGCCAGCAGTGAAGCTCAGACGGCTAACTATGGCTACACCTTC.

The CDR3 DNA is TGTGCCAGCAGCCCGCGGACAGGGGGCTTTTACGAGCAGTACTTC. It specifies CASSPRTGGFYEQYF. The genes are TRBV7-9 and TRBJ2-7; 11 bases match TRBD1. The ends lost 5 bases at V and 4 bases at J; junction bases unmatched: 7. CDR1 is SEHNR, CDR2 FQNEAQ, per germline (reference sequence). The CDR3 length is 15 residues.

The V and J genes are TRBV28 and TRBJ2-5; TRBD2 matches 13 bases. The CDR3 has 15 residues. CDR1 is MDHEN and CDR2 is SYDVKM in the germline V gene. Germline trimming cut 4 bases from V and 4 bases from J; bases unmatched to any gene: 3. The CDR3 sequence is CASSWTSGSVETQYF. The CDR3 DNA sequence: TGTGCCAGCAGTTGGACTAGCGGGAGTGTAGAGACCCAGTACTTC.

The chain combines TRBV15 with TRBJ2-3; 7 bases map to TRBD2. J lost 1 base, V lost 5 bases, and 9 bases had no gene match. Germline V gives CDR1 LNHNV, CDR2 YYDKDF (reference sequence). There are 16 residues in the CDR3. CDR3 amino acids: CATSSTSELRTDTQYF. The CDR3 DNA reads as TGTGCCACCAGCTCCACTAGCGAGCTCCGCACAGATACGCAGTATTTT.

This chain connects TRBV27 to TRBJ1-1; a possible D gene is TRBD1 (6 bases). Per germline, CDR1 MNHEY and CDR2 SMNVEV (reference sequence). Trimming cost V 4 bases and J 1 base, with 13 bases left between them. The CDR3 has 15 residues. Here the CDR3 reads CASSSTGQTNTEAFF. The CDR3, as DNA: TGTGCCAGCAGTTCCACCGGACAGACGAACACTGAAGCTTTCTTT.

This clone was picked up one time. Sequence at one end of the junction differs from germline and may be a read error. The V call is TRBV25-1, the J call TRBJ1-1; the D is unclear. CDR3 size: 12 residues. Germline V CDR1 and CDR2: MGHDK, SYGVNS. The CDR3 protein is CASSAGSTEVFF. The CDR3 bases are TGTGCCAGCAGTGCCGGGAGCACTGAAGTTTTCTTT.

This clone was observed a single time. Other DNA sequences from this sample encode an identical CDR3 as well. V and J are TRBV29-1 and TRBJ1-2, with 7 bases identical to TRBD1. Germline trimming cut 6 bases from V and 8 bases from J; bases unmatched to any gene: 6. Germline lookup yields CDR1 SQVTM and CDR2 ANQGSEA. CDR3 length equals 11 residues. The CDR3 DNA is TGCAGCGTCGGAACAGGGGAGGGCTACACCTTC. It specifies CSVGTGEGYTF.

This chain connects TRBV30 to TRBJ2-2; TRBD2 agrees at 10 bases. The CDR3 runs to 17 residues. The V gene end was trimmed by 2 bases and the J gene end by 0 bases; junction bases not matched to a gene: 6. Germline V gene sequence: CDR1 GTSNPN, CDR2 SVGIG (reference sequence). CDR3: CAWSPGLARANTGELFF. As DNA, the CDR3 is TGTGCCTGGAGTCCGGGACTAGCGCGAGCGAACACCGGGGAGCTGTTTTTT.

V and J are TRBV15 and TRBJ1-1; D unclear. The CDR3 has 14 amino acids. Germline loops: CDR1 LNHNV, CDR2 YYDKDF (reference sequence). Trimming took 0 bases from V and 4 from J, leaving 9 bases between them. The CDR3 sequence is CATSRDRAATEAFF. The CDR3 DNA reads TGTGCCACCAGCAGAGATAGGGCGGCCACTGAAGCTTTCTTT.

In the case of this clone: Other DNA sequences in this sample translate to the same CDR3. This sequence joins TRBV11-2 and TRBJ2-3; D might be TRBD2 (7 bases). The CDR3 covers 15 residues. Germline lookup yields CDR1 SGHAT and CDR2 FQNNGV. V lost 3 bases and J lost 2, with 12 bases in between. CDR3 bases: TGTGCCAGCAGCTTGGGGGGGGGCATCACAGATACGCAGTATTTT. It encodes CASSLGGGITDTQYF.

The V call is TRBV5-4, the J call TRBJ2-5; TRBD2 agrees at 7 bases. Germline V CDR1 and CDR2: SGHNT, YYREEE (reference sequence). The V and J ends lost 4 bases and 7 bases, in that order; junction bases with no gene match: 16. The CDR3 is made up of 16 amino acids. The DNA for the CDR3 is TGTGCCAGCAGCCCCATAAGCGGGATGTCCAAGGGGACCCAGTACTTC. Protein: CASSPISGMSKGTQYF. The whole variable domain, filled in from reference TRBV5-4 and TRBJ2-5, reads ETGVTQSPTHLIKTRGQQVTLRCSSQSGHNTVSWYQQALGQGPQFIFQYYREEENGRGNFPPRFSGLQFPNYSSELNVNALELDDSALYLCASSPISGMSKGTQYFGPGTRLLVL.

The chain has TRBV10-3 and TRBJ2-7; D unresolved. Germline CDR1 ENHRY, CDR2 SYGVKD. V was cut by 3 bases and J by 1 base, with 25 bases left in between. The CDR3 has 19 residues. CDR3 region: CAISDIRIRSVGASYEQYF. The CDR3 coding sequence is TGTGCCATCAGTGACATCAGGATACGTTCAGTTGGAGCATCCTACGAGCAGTACTTC.

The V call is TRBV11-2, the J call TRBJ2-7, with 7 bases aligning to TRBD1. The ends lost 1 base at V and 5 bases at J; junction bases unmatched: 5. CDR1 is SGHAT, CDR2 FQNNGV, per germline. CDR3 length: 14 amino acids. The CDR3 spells CASSLGQGLDEQYF. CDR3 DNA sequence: TGTGCCAGCAGCTTAGGACAGGGTCTCGACGAGCAGTACTTC.